This T cell receptor beta chain emerged from a study of cytomegalovirus exposure and HLA in healthy donors (dated by TCRdb to the late 2010s). Describing the broader study: According to a later analysis, the 120 or so validation repertoires were produced on the same platform as the 680 or so repertoires of the first cohort. The study aimed to test whether signatures of past pathogen exposure could be identified by cataloging public T cell receptors. Besides the first cohort of roughly 660 subjects, a separate validation cohort made up of over 95 different subjects was used. To predict cytomegalovirus infection status, the study brought together high-throughput TCR immunosequencing, statistical association of individual TCRs with disease status, and machine learning.

The donors were included in the validation cohort of 90 to 150 subjects, a group kept apart from the roughly 700-subject first cohort. Trimming takes 0 bases off V and 1 base off J; junction bases not matched to a gene: 8. CDR1 KGHSH and CDR2 LQKENI are derived from the germline V gene. Measured from the cysteine to the phenylalanine, the CDR3 is 18 residues long. Kept here is only the CDR3 DNA, which spans 54 bases and is read in frame from base 1. The library was prepared using the immunoSEQ multiplex PCR assay. The study's own analysis went as follows. A statistical classification framework was built to diagnose cytomegalovirus status from the catalog of TCR beta chain sequences. TCRdb took this table from immuneACCESS and kept in-frame rearrangements with V and J called. Such tables lack part of the clones; where checked against another copy, unresolved V genes explain under half of the gap, and the rest is unexplained. The V and J calls and clone size are taken from that table; D and trimming were inferred from the DNA. The sample contains approximately 150,000 clones, 87% of them found a single time. The ten largest clones represent roughly 1.4% of the sample.

This clone was picked up one time. What this receptor recognizes is not known. No clone much larger than this one lies a single base away; base qualities are absent. Overall study results and their limits: Most TCR sequences were seen in very few donors, while some public TCRs were found in many individuals. Three of the identified cytomegalovirus-associated TCR beta chains were confirmed in vitro to be specific for cytomegalovirus antigens. Of the cluster scores, about 94% were above 0 in a later analysis, which found that TCRs clustered in the first cohort also tended to co-occur in the 120 or so validation repertoires. The validation cohort had no HLA typing available for a later analysis, so co-occurrence within that cohort was assessed over all 120 or so repertoires. The study listed 150 to 200 TCR beta chains as associated with cytomegalovirus. In both the original and validation cohorts, the classifier was reported to diagnose cytomegalovirus status with high specificity and sensitivity. The authors suggested that the approach could potentially be extended to other disease states and immunological phenotypes.

Sequencing was carried out using PBMCs. This TCR was sampled from a woman between 25 and 40 years old in good health and CMV-seronegative. Recombination joined TRBV18 with TRBJ2-3, with TRBD2 identical over 9 junction bases. The nucleotides are TGTGCCAGCTCACCACCGGTGGCGGGGGGGCCGGGCACAGATACGCAGTATTTT. Its protein product is CASSPPVAGGPGTDTQYF.